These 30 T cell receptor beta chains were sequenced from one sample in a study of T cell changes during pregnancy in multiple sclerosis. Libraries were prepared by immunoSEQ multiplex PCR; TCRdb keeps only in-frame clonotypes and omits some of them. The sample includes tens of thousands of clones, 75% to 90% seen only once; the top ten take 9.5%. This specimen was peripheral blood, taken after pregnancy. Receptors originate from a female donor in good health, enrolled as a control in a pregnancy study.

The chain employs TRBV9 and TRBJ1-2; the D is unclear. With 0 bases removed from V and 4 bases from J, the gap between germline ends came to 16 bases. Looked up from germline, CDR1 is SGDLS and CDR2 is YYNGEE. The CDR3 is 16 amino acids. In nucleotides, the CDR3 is TGTGCCAGCAGCGTAGCGGAGCAGACCCCTGTCTATGGCTACACCTTC. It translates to CASSVAEQTPVYGYTF.

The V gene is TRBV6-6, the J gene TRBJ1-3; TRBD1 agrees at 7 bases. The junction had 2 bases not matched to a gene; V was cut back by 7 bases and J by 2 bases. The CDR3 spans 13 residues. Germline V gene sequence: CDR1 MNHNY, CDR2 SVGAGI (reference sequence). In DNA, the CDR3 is TGTGCCAGCACCCAGGGGGCTGGAAACACCATATATTTT. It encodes CASTQGAGNTIYF.

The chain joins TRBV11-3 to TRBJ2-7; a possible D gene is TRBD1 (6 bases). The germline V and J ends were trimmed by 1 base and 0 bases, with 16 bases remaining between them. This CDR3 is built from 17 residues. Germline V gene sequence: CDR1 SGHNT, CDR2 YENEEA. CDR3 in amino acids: CASSLGDTSRSSYEQYF. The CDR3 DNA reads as TGTGCCAGCAGCTTAGGGGACACCTCAAGGAGCTCCTACGAGCAGTACTTC.

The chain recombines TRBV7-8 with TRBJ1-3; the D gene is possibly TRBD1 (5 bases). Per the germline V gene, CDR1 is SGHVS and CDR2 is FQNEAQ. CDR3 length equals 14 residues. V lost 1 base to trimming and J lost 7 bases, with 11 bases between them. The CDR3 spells CASSLVPKGNTIYF. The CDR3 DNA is TGTGCCAGCAGCTTAGTACCGAAGGGGAACACCATATATTTT. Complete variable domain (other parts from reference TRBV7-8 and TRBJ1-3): GAGVSQSPRYKVAKRGQDVALRCDPISGHVSLFWYQQALGQGPEFLTYFQNEAQLDKSGLPSDRFFAERPEGSVSTLKIQRTQQEDSAVYLCASSLVPKGNTIYFGEGSWLTVV.

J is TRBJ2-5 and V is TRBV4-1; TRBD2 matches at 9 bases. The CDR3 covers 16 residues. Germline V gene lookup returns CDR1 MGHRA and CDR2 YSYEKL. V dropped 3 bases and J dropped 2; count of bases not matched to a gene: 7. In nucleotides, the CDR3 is TGCGCCAGCAGCCAGACTTTAGCGGGGGTACAAGAGACCCAGTACTTC. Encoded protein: CASSQTLAGVQETQYF.

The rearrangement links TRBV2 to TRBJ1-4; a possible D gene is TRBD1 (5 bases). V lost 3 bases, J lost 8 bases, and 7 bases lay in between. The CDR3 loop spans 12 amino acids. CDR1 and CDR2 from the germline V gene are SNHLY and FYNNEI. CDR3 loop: CASSERTEKLFF. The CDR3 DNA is TGTGCCAGCAGTGAGAGGACAGAAAAACTGTTTTTT.

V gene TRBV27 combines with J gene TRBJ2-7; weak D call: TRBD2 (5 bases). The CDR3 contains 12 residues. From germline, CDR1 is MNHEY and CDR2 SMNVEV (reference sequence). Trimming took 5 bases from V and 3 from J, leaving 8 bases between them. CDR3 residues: CASSSGNYEQYF. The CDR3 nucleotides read TGTGCCAGCAGTAGCGGCAACTACGAGCAGTACTTC.

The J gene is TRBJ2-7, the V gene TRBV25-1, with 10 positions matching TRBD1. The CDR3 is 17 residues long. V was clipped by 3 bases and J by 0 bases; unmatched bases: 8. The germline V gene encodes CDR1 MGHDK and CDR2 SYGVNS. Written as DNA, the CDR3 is TGTGCCAGCAGTGACCCCCGGACAGGGGGATACTCCTACGAGCAGTACTTC. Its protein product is CASSDPRTGGYSYEQYF.

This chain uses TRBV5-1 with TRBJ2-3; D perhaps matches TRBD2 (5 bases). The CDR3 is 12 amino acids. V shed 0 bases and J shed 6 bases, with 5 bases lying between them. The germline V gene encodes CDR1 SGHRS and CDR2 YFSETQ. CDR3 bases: TGCGCCAGCAGCTTGGGGGAGGATACGCAGTATTTT. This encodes CASSLGEDTQYF.

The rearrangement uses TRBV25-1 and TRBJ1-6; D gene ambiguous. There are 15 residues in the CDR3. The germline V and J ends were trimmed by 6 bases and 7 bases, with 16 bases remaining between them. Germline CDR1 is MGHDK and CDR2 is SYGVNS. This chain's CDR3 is CASRVGLRENSPLHF. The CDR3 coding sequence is TGTGCCAGCAGGGTTGGGCTGCGGGAAAATTCACCCCTCCACTTT.

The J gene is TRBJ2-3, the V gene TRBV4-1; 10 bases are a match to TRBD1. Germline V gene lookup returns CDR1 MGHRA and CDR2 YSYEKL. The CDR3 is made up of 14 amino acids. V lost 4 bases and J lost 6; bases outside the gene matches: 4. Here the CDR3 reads CASSLRQGADTQYF. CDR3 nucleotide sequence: TGCGCCAGCAGCCTTAGACAGGGGGCGGATACGCAGTATTTT.

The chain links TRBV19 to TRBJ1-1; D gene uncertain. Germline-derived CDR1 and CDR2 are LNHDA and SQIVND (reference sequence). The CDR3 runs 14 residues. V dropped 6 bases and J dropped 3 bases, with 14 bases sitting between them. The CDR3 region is CASRMEGKYTEAFF. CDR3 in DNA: TGTGCCAGTAGGATGGAGGGCAAGTACACTGAAGCTTTCTTT.

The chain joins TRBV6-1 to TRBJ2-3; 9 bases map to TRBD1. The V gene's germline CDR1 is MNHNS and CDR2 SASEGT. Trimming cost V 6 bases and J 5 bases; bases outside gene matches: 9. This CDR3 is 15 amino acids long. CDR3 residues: CASSPDRGVGDTQYF. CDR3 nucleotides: TGTGCCAGCAGCCCCGACAGGGGGGTTGGAGATACGCAGTATTTT.

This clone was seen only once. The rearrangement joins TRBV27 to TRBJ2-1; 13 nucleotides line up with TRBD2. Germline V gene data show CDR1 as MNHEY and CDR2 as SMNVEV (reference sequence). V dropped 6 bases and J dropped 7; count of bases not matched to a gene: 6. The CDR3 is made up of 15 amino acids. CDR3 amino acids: CASRKLAGGPNEQFF. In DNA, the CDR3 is TGTGCCAGCAGGAAACTAGCGGGAGGGCCGAATGAGCAGTTCTTC.

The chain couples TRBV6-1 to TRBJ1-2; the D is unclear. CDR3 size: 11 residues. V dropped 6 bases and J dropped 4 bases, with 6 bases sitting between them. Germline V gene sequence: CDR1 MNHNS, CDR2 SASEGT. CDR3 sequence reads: CASSASYGYTF. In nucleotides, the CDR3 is TGTGCCAGCAGCGCCAGCTATGGCTACACCTTC.

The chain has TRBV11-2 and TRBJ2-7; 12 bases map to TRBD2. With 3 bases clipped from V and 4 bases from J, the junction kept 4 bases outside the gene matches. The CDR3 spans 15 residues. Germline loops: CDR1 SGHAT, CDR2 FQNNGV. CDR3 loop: CASSFRTSGVYEQYF. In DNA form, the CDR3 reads TGTGCCAGCAGCTTCAGGACTAGCGGGGTATACGAGCAGTACTTC. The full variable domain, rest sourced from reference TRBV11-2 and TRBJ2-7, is EAGVAQSPRYKIIEKRQSVAFWCNPISGHATLYWYQQILGQGPKLLIQFQNNGVVDDSQLPKDRFSAERLKGVDSTLKIQPAKLEDSAVYLCASSFRTSGVYEQYFGPGTRLTVT.

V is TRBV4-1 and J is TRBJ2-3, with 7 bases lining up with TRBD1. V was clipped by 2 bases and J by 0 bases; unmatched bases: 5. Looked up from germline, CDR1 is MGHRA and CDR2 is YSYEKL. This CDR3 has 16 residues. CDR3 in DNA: TGCGCCAGCAGCCAATTAACAGGGGCAAGCACAGATACGCAGTATTTT. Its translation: CASSQLTGASTDTQYF.

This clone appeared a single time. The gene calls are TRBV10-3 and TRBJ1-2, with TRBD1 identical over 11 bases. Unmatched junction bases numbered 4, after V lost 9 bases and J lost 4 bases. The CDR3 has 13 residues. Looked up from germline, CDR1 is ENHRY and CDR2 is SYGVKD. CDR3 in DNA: TGTGCCATAGGACAGGGGGCAATCTATGGCTACACCTTC. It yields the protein CAIGQGAIYGYTF.

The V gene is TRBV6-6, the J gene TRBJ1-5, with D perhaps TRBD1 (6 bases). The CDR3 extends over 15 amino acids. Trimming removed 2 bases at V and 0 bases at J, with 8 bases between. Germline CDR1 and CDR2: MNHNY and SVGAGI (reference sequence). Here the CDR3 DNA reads TGTGCCAGCAGTTACGGACAGAATAGCAATCAGCCCCAGCATTTT. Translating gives CASSYGQNSNQPQHF.

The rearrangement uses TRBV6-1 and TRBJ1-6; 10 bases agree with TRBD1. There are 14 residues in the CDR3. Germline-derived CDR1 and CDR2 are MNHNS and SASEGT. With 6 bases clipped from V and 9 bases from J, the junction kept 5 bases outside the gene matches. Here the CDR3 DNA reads TGTGCCAGCAGCAGGGACAGGGGAGGTTCACCCCTCCACTTT. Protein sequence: CASSRDRGGSPLHF.

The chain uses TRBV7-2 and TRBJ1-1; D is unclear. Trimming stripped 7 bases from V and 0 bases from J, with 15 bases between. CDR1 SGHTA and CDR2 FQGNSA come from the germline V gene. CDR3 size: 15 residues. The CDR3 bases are TGTGCCAGCACCCAATATGGGCAATTGAACACTGAAGCTTTCTTT. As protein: CASTQYGQLNTEAFF.

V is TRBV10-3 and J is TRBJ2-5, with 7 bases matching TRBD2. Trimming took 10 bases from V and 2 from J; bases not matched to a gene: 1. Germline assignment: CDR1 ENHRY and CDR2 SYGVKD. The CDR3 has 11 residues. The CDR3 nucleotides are TGTGCCAGCGGGAGACAAGAGACCCAGTACTTC. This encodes CASGRQETQYF.

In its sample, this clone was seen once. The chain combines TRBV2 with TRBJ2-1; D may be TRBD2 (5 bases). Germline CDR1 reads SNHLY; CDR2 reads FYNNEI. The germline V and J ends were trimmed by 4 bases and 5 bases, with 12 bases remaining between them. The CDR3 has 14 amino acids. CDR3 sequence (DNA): TGTGCCAGCAGTGCCCTAACCGGGAACAATGAGCAGTTCTTC. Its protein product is CASSALTGNNEQFF.

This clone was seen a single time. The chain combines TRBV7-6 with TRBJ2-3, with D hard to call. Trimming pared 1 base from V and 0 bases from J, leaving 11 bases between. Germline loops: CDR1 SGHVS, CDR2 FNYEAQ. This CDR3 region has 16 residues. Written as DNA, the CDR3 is TGTGCCAGCAGCTTAGGTACCATAACTAGCACAGATACGCAGTATTTT. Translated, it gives CASSLGTITSTDTQYF.

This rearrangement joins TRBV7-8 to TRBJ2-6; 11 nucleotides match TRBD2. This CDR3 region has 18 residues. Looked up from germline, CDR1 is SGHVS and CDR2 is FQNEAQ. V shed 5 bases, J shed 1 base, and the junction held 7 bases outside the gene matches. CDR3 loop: CASSQVRLAGSGANVLTF. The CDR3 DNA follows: TGTGCCAGCAGCCAAGTTCGACTAGCGGGGTCTGGGGCCAACGTCCTGACTTTC.

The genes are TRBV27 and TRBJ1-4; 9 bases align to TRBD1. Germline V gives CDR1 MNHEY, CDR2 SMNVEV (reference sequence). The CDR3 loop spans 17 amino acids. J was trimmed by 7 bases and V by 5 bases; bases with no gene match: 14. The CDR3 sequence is CASSPSQGARAGEKLFF. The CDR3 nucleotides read TGTGCCAGCAGTCCCTCACAGGGGGCGCGAGCGGGTGAAAAACTGTTTTTT.

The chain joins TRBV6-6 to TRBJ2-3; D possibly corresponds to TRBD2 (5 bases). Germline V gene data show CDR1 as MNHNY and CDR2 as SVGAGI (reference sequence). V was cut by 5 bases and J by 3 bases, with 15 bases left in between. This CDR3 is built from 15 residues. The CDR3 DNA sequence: TGTGCCAGCAGTCCCCTCGGTGAGGGAACAGATACGCAGTATTTT. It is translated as CASSPLGEGTDTQYF.

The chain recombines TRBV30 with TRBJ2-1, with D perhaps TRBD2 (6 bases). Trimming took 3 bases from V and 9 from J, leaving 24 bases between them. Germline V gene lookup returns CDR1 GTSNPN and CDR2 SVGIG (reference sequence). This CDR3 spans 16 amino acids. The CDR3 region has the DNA TGTGCCTGGAGCTTCGGTTTGGGGCTAGCGATGGGTGAGCAGTTCTTC. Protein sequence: CAWSFGLGLAMGEQFF.

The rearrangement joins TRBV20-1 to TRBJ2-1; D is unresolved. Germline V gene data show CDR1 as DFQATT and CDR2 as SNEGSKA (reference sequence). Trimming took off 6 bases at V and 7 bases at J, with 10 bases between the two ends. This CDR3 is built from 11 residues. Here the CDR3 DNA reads TGCAGTGCAACGGGTGGGAATGAGCAGTTCTTC. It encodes CSATGGNEQFF.

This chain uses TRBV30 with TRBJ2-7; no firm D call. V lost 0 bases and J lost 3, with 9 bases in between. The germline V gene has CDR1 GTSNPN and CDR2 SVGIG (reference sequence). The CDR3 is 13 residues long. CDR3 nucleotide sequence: TGTGCCTGGAGTGTTGGCCCTCACTACGAGCAGTACTTC. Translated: CAWSVGPHYEQYF.